These 2 T cell receptor beta chains originate from one sample sequenced in a study of cytomegalovirus exposure and HLA in healthy donors. 13 Jbeta primers and 60 Vbeta primers were used for the PCR. Data came from immunoSEQ multiplex PCR; TCRdb stores just in-frame clones and leaves some out. Of 100,000 to 150,000 clones listed, over 65% were seen once; the top ten hold over 15%. The specimen was PBMCs. The receptors shown here come from a man between 18 and 35 years old in good health and CMV-seropositive.

The chain carries TRBV6-6 and TRBJ2-3, with 8 positions matching TRBD2. The V segment lost 6 bases and the J segment 0 bases; nucleotides outside the gene matches: 2. Germline values: CDR1 MNHNY, CDR2 SVGAGI (reference sequence). The CDR3 is made up of 14 amino acids. The CDR3 nucleotides are TGTGCCAGCAGCGGGGGGGCTAGCACAGATACGCAGTATTTT. Translating gives CASSGGASTDTQYF.

The chain carries TRBV2 and TRBJ2-7; no reliable D call. Trimming cost V 6 bases and J 4 bases, with 4 bases left between them. The CDR3 spans 10 residues. Germline-derived CDR1 and CDR2 are SNHLY and FYNNEI. The CDR3 region has the DNA TGTGCCAGCAGGGAGTACGAGCAGTACTTC. This codes for CASREYEQYF.